One TCR beta chain is described in this entry. Its target is unknown. At one end, the junction sequence differs from germline, possibly due to a read error. The data were taken from a study of beta chain features in type 1 diabetes. Study as a whole: Patient and healthy donor groups were alike in age, gender and cell yields. Study-level points and caveats: PCR might favor shorter templates, equally in patients and controls. The VDJ junctions of type 1 diabetes patients carried fewer insertions and more deletions.

Without exception, sorted populations had purity beyond 98%. The CDR3 loop spans 12 amino acids. Germline assignment: CDR1 SSHAT and CDR2 FNYEAQ (reference sequence). The investigators reverse transcribed all of the isolated RNA, so they sequenced expressed TCRB transcripts. Measured with immunoSEQ multiplex PCR; TCRdb has only the in-frame clones, and not every one. Of about 340,000 clones detected, 8% appear once; the ten largest clones hold more than 0.4%. Sequencing input: central memory CD4+ T cells from blood. This receptor was obtained from a woman aged 18-29 years in good health. V and J are TRBV7-7 and TRBJ2-3; D call uncertain. The CDR3 loop reads CASSFGADTQYF. The CDR3 bases are TGTGCTAGCAGCTTTGGCGCAGATACGCAGTATTTT.